This T cell receptor beta chain was identified in a study of technical replicates of blood from a few donors. Sequencing was performed with immunoSEQ multiplex PCR; in TCRdb, only in-frame clones are kept and a portion is missing. The profile shows fewer than 45,000 clones, approximately 96% of them singletons. The CDR3 contains 13 residues. Germline V gene lookup returns CDR1 MNHNY and CDR2 SVGAGI (reference sequence). V was shortened by 8 bases and J by 6 bases, with 16 bases between the two germline ends. This rearrangement joins TRBV6-6 to TRBJ1-2; tentatively, D is TRBD1 (5 bases). What was sequenced was T cells isolated from PBMCs. The sequence was obtained from a human donor in good health. CDR3 sequence reads: CASLPPGGNGYTF. Here the CDR3 DNA reads TGTGCCAGCCTACCCCCTGGGGGGAATGGCTACACCTTC.